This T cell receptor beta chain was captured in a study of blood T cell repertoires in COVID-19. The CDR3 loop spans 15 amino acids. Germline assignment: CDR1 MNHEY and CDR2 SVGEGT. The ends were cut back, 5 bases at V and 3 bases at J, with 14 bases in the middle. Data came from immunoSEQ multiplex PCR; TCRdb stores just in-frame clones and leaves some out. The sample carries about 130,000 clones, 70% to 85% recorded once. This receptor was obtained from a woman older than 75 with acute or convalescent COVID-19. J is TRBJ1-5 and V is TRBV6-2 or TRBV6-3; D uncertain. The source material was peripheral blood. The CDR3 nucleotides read TGTGCCAGCAGTACCTCTGGAGACCCCAATCAGCCCCAGCATTTT. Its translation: CASSTSGDPNQPQHF.